The clone carrying this T cell receptor beta chain was observed at least ten times. Its antigen is as yet unknown. The V gene end was trimmed by 5 bases and the J gene end by 7 bases; junction bases not matched to a gene: 11. Per the germline V gene, CDR1 is MNHNS and CDR2 is SASEGT. CDR3 length equals 16 residues. It was with unique molecular identifiers that the TCRbeta library was prepared. TCRdb passed the PCR reads through MiXCR, listing each CDR3 protein once. The data show 330,000 or so distinct CDR3 sequences, with 10% seen just once and 7% to 9.5% held by the top ten. The sample comes from a study of T-cell reconstitution after alpha-beta-depleted transplantation in children. Study-wide points: Diversity of TCRbeta at day 60 was high in some patients, arising from surviving recipient T cells and thymic progenitors.

The sample in question was PBMCs, obtained before TCRalphabeta/CD19-depleted stem cell transplant. The V call is TRBV6-1, the J call TRBJ2-2; 9 bases map to TRBD1. This TCR was sampled from a boy younger than two with acute myeloid leukemia, due to receive a stem cell transplant. The CDR3, as DNA: TGTGCCAGCAGTAAATACCGGGACAGGGTGAACGGGGAGCTGTTTTTT. Protein product: CASSKYRDRVNGELFF.